These 27 T cell receptor beta chains were sequenced from one sample in a study of identical twins. Each CDR3 protein is one row after TCRdb ran MiXCR on the 5' RACE reads. The repertoire holds 500,000 or so distinct CDR3 sequences, with approximately 14% as singletons. These sequences were also reported in another study, on yellow fever vaccine responses in identical twins.

The sample taken for sequencing was CD4+ T cells sorted from blood. These receptors all stem from a woman younger than 35 in good health.

This clonotype showed up just a few times. The rearrangement joins TRBV5-1 to TRBJ2-7; weak D call: TRBD1 (6 bases). There are 15 residues in the CDR3. V lost 4 bases and J 1 base, leaving 15 bases between the germline ends. In germline, CDR1 is SGHRS, CDR2 YFSETQ. The CDR3 region is CASSMNRDRSYEQYF. The CDR3 DNA sequence: TGCGCCAGCAGCATGAACAGGGATCGGTCCTACGAGCAGTACTTC.

The J gene is TRBJ2-7, the V gene TRBV20-1, with D unclear. The V and J ends lost 3 bases and 2 bases respectively, with 14 bases between them. The CDR3 runs to 14 residues. Germline assignment: CDR1 DFQATT and CDR2 SNEGSKA (reference sequence). This CDR3 is CSASNGPWTYEQYF. The CDR3 region has the DNA TGCAGTGCTAGTAACGGGCCATGGACCTACGAGCAGTACTTC.

This clonotype was recorded a few times. The chain recombines TRBV10-3 with TRBJ2-3; tentative D call: TRBD2 (6 bases). The CDR3 has 16 amino acids. Trimming took off 3 bases at V and 5 bases at J, with 18 bases between the two ends. CDR1 and CDR2 from the germline V gene are ENHRY and SYGVKD. This CDR3 reads CAISDPGRGRGDTQYF. Here the CDR3 DNA reads TGTGCCATCAGTGATCCCGGGAGAGGCCGGGGAGATACGCAGTATTTT.

J is TRBJ1-1 and V is TRBV7-6, with 9 nucleotides matching TRBD1. The V gene's germline CDR1 is SGHVS and CDR2 FNYEAQ. There are 16 residues in the CDR3. After removal of 4 bases from V and 1 base from J, the junction contained 7 bases not matched to a gene. CDR3 region: CASSWGLQGANTEAFF. The CDR3 DNA sequence: TGTGCCAGCAGCTGGGGATTACAGGGGGCGAACACTGAAGCTTTCTTT.

Points on this clonotype: One end of the junction fails to match germline, which may point to a read error. The genes are TRBV7-9 and TRBJ2-2; 10 bases map to TRBD1. The V gene's germline CDR1 is SEHNR and CDR2 FQNEAQ (reference sequence). The CDR3 runs to 15 residues. The chain's CDR3 is CASSLDRGLFGELFF. For the CDR3, the DNA is TGTGCTAGCAGCCTCGACAGGGGGCTTTTCGGGGAGCTGTTTTTT.

The chain couples TRBV6-5 to TRBJ2-3; 9 bases align to TRBD2. Germline V gene data show CDR1 as MNHEY and CDR2 as SVGAGI. The CDR3 runs 14 residues. V trimming: 3 bases; J trimming: 4 bases; junction bases outside the gene matches: 2. Here the CDR3 DNA reads TGTGCCAGCAGTTATTTAGCGGGAGCAGATACGCAGTATTTT. This codes for CASSYLAGADTQYF.

The table lists this clonotype with a few counts. The genes are TRBV29-1 and TRBJ2-7; a possible D gene is TRBD1 (5 bases). Trimming left V 0 bases short and J 3 bases short, with 18 bases between. Germline V gives CDR1 SQVTM, CDR2 ANQGSEA. The CDR3 consists of 16 residues. DNA of the CDR3: TGCAGCGTTGAAGAGCCCTCTGGGCAGGGCGTCTACGAGCAGTACTTC. As protein: CSVEEPSGQGVYEQYF.

This clonotype was detected only a few times. The rearrangement joins TRBV6-5 to TRBJ2-7, with D perhaps TRBD1 or TRBD2 (6 bases each). Looked up from germline, CDR1 is MNHEY and CDR2 is SVGAGI. CDR3 length: 17 residues. V lost 2 bases to trimming and J lost 3 bases, with 20 bases between them. DNA for the CDR3: TGTGCCAGCAGTTACCGATTGAGTCCGGGGGCCCACTACGAGCAGTACTTC. Amino acid sequence: CASSYRLSPGAHYEQYF.

The chain recombines TRBV3-1 with TRBJ2-3, with TRBD2 matching over 8 bases. Germline V gene lookup returns CDR1 LGHDT and CDR2 YNNKEL (reference sequence). The V segment lost 2 bases and the J segment 1 base; nucleotides outside the gene matches: 8. The CDR3 contains 17 residues. CDR3: CASSQRTGGPGTDTQYF. Written as DNA, the CDR3 is TGTGCCAGCAGCCAAAGGACGGGAGGGCCTGGCACAGATACGCAGTATTTT.

The rearrangement uses TRBV11-3 and TRBJ1-1; D is unresolved. The CDR3 has 13 residues. Trimming cost V 4 bases and J 4 bases, with 10 bases left between them. CDR1 and CDR2 from the germline V gene are SGHNT and YENEEA. The CDR3 region is CASSSRVGTEAFF. As DNA, the CDR3 is TGTGCCAGCAGCTCCCGGGTGGGCACTGAAGCTTTCTTT.

The chain employs TRBV9 and TRBJ2-7; D unresolved. Germline V gene lookup returns CDR1 SGDLS and CDR2 YYNGEE. The V end lost 0 bases, the J end lost 0 bases, and 7 bases lay between the germline ends. The CDR3 contains 14 residues. CDR3 amino acids: CASSVDSISYEQYF. The DNA of the CDR3 is TGTGCCAGCAGCGTAGATAGCATCTCCTACGAGCAGTACTTC.

The chain links TRBV5-1 to TRBJ2-7, with a weak D call TRBD1 (5 bases). The ends were cut back, 0 bases at V and 0 bases at J, with 25 bases in the middle. CDR3 length equals 20 residues. From germline, CDR1 is SGHRS and CDR2 YFSETQ. CDR3 DNA: TGCGCCAGCAGCTTGGGAGTTGGCAGGGCAACGGGTTATGGCTCCTACGAGCAGTACTTC. It codes for CASSLGVGRATGYGSYEQYF.

There are a few counts of this clonotype. V and J are TRBV7-2 and TRBJ2-1; D gene ambiguous. Germline values: CDR1 SGHTA, CDR2 FQGNSA. This CDR3 is built from 12 residues. V gave up 5 bases and J gave up 7 bases, with 9 bases separating them. CDR3 coding DNA: TGTGCCAGCAGCCTCAGATGGAATGAGCAGTTCTTC. Translation gives CASSLRWNEQFF.

This sequence joins TRBV5-1 and TRBJ2-5; 11 bases are shared with TRBD2. The V and J ends lost 1 base and 5 bases, in that order; junction bases with no gene match: 7. Germline-derived CDR1 and CDR2 are SGHRS and YFSETQ. This CDR3 is built from 16 residues. The DNA for the CDR3 is TGCGCCAGCAGCTTGACTAGCGGGAGATTATGGGAGACCCAGTACTTC. Amino acids: CASSLTSGRLWETQYF.

The chain links TRBV20-1 to TRBJ2-7; possible D gene TRBD2, 5 bases. The CDR3 has 13 amino acids. Germline lookup yields CDR1 DFQATT and CDR2 SNEGSKA (reference sequence). The V and J ends lost 5 bases and 2 bases respectively, with 13 bases between them. CDR3 DNA sequence: TGCAGTGCTCAGCGGCTACCTACCTACGAGCAGTACTTC. Protein sequence: CSAQRLPTYEQYF.

This clonotype was counted between two and nine times. This CDR3 fails to terminate in the conserved phenylalanine or tryptophan, so it likely reflects a read error. The CDR3 DNA sequence: TGTGCCAGCAGCGAAGAAGGGCAGGGGGCTAATGAGCAGTTCTGC. Translating gives CASSEEGQGANEQFC. V usage is TRBV11-2 and J usage is TRBJ2-1, with TRBD1 identical over 8 bases. After removal of 5 bases from V and 7 bases from J, the junction contained 10 bases not matched to a gene. CDR3 length: 15 residues. CDR1 and CDR2 from the germline V gene are SGHAT and FQNNGV.

This clonotype was seen ten or more times. The V and J genes are TRBV7-8 and TRBJ2-1; 12 positions match TRBD2. The trim removed 4 bases at V and 14 bases at J, leaving 6 bases unmatched. There are 13 residues in the CDR3. Germline values: CDR1 SGHVS, CDR2 FQNEAQ. DNA of the CDR3: TGTGCCAGCAGCTGGGGACTAGCGGGTAACGAGTTCTTC. Protein sequence: CASSWGLAGNEFF.

This clonotype has more than one count but fewer than ten. V is TRBV12-3 or TRBV12-4 and J is TRBJ2-5; weak D call: TRBD2 (5 bases). The V end lost 2 bases, the J end lost 4 bases, and 14 bases lay between the germline ends. The CDR3 totals 15 residues. CDR3 in DNA: TGTGCCAGCAGTTTAAGAGAGGGCTGGGGAGAGACCCAGTACTTC. Protein sequence: CASSLREGWGETQYF.

The rearrangement joins TRBV2 to TRBJ2-3, with unresolved D. With 4 bases removed from V and 9 bases from J, the gap between germline ends came to 11 bases. This CDR3 is 12 amino acids long. Germline V gene lookup returns CDR1 SNHLY and CDR2 FYNNEI. The DNA of the CDR3 is TGTGCCAGCAGTGCAGGCGGTCAGACGCAGTATTTT. Translated, it gives CASSAGGQTQYF.

This clonotype was seen repeatedly, ten times or more. The J gene is TRBJ1-1, the V gene TRBV20-1; no reliable D call. The CDR3 is 14 residues long. Germline V gene sequence: CDR1 DFQATT, CDR2 SNEGSKA (reference sequence). Trimming removed 7 bases at V and 1 base at J, with 16 bases between. The CDR3 reads CSVQTRVKNTEAFF. The CDR3 nucleotides read TGCAGTGTTCAGACAAGGGTGAAGAACACTGAAGCTTTCTTT.

This chain links TRBV6-1 with TRBJ1-1, with 7 positions matching TRBD1. Trimming took 7 bases from V and 4 from J; bases not matched to a gene: 12. Germline V gene data show CDR1 as MNHNS and CDR2 as SASEGT. The CDR3 consists of 15 residues. CDR3 residues: CASTPRSAGGTEAFF. The CDR3 bases are TGTGCCAGCACCCCGCGGAGTGCAGGGGGCACTGAAGCTTTCTTT.

The gene calls are TRBV6-1 and TRBJ1-2; possibly TRBD1 for D (6 bases). The CDR3 is made up of 13 amino acids. The germline gives CDR1 MNHNS, CDR2 SASEGT. V lost 6 bases and J lost 4, with 12 bases in between. The CDR3 spells CASRAGGIYGYTF. The CDR3 nucleotides read TGTGCCAGCAGGGCCGGGGGCATCTATGGCTACACCTTC.

The chain joins TRBV7-9 to TRBJ2-5; 8 positions match TRBD2. CDR1 is SEHNR, CDR2 FQNEAQ, per germline (reference sequence). V shed 4 bases, J shed 4 bases, and the junction held 8 bases outside the gene matches. This CDR3 has 15 amino acids. This CDR3 is CASSSRTSLGETQYF. CDR3 sequence (DNA): TGTGCCAGCAGCTCTCGGACTAGCCTTGGAGAGACCCAGTACTTC.

V is TRBV6-2 or TRBV6-3 and J is TRBJ2-2; D possibly matches TRBD1 or TRBD2 (5 bases each). The CDR3 sequence is 15 residues long. CDR1 is MNHEY and CDR2 is SVGEGT in the germline V gene. Trimming pared 0 bases from V and 8 bases from J, leaving 13 bases between. Here the CDR3 reads CASSYSQPGLGELFF. The CDR3 DNA reads as TGTGCCAGCAGTTACTCCCAACCGGGGCTTGGGGAGCTGTTTTTT.

V is TRBV29-1 and J is TRBJ2-3; D perhaps matches TRBD1 (5 bases). Per germline, CDR1 SQVTM and CDR2 ANQGSEA. CDR3 length equals 12 residues. Trimming shortened V by 3 bases and J by 5 bases, and 9 bases separated the two germline ends. CDR3 region: CSVDWGGDTQYF. DNA for the CDR3: TGCAGCGTTGACTGGGGCGGAGATACGCAGTATTTT.

The chain recombines TRBV7-2 with TRBJ2-3; 8 bases line up with TRBD1. The germline CDR1 and CDR2 sequences are SGHTA and FQGNSA. The V segment lost 5 bases and the J segment 4 bases; nucleotides outside the gene matches: 8. The CDR3 covers 15 residues. The CDR3 here is CASSADRGGADTQYF. For the CDR3, the DNA is TGTGCCAGCAGCGCCGACAGGGGCGGGGCAGATACGCAGTATTTT.

The chain recombines TRBV7-8 with TRBJ2-1; no firm D call. The germline V gene encodes CDR1 SGHVS and CDR2 FQNEAQ. Trimming cost V 5 bases and J 7 bases, with 9 bases left between them. CDR3 size: 12 residues. This chain's CDR3 is CASSKATNEQFF. The CDR3 DNA reads TGTGCCAGCAGCAAGGCGACGAATGAGCAGTTCTTC.